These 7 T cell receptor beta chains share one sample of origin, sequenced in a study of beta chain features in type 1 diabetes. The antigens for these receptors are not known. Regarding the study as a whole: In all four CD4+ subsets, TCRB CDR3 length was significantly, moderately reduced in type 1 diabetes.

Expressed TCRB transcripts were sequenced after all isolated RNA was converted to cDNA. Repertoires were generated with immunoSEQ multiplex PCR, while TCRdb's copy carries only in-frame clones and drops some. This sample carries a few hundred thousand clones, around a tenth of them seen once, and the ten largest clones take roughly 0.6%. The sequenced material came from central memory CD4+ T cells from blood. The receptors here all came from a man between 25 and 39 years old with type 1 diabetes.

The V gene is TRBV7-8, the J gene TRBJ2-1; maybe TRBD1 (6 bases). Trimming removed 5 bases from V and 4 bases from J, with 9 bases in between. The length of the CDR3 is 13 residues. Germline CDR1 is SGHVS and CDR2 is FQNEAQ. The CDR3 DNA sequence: TGTGCCAGCAGCAGAGGACAGTACAATGAGCAGTTCTTC. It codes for CASSRGQYNEQFF.

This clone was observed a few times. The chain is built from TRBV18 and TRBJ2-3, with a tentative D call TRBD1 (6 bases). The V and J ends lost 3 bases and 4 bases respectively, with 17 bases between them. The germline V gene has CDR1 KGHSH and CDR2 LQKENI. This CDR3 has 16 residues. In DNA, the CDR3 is TGTGCCAGCTCACCTAGAGGAAAGACAGGATCAGATACGCAGTATTTT. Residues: CASSPRGKTGSDTQYF.

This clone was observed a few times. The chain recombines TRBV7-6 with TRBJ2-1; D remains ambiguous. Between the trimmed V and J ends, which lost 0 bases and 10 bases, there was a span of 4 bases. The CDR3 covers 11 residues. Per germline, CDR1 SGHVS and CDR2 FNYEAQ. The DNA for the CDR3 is TGTGCCAGCAGCTTAGCGGTCGAGCAGTTCTTC. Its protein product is CASSLAVEQFF.

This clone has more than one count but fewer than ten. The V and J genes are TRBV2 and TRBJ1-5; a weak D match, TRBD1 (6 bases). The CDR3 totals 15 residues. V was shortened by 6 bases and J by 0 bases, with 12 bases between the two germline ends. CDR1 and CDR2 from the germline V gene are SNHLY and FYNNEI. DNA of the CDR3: TGTGCCAGCAGGGCCGGACAGTATAGCAATCAGCCCCAGCATTTT. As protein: CASRAGQYSNQPQHF.

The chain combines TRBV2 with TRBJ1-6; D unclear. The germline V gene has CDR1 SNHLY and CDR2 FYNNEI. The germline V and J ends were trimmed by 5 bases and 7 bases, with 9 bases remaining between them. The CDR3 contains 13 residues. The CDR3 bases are TGTGCCAGCAGTCGGCAGCCAAATTCACCCCTCCACTTT. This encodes CASSRQPNSPLHF.

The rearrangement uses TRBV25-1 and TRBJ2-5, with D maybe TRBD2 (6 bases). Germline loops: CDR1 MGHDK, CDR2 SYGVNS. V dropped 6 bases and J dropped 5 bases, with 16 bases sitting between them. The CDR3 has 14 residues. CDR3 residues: CASREPGSGETQYF. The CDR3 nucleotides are TGTGCCAGCAGGGAACCCGGGAGCGGGGAGACCCAGTACTTC.

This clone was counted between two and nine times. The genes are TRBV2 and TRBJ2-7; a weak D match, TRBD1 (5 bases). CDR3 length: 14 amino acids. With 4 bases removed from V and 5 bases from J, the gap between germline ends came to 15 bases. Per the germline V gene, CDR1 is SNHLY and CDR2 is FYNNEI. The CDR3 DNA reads TGTGCCAGCAGTGTACAGGAATTGGTCCACGAGCAGTACTTC. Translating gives CASSVQELVHEQYF.